What follows are 26 T cell receptor beta chains derived from one specimen sequenced in a study of cytomegalovirus exposure and HLA in healthy donors. The PCR used 60 Vbeta and 13 Jbeta primers. The method was immunoSEQ multiplex PCR; TCRdb's version includes in-frame clones alone and lacks a portion of them. Of 200,000 or so clones listed, approximately 81% are singletons. Sequencing was carried out using PBMCs. These TCRs come from a man aged 25-45 years in good health and CMV-seronegative.

The chain uses TRBV21-1 and TRBJ2-5; the tabulated D call, TRBD1, remains unverified against the DNA. TRBV21-1 is tagged as a pseudogene. The CDR3 spans 13 residues. In nucleotides, the CDR3 is TGTGCCAGCAGCGGTCCGACATTGGAGACCCAGTACTTC. This sequence encodes CASSGPTLETQYF.

The chain combines TRBV4-2 with TRBJ1-2, with TRBD1 matching 7 bases. The CDR3 is 13 amino acids. V shed 8 bases, J shed 6 bases, and the junction held 9 bases outside the gene matches. Germline CDR1 reads LGHNA; CDR2 reads YNFKEQ. The CDR3 nucleotides read TGTGCCAGCCTCAGGGGGTTAGGGCATGGCTACACCTTC. Its protein product is CASLRGLGHGYTF.

V usage is TRBV28 and J usage is TRBJ1-1; 10 nucleotides match TRBD1. CDR1 and CDR2 (germline): MDHEN, SYDVKM. The junction had 4 bases not matched to a gene; V was cut back by 6 bases and J by 9 bases. This CDR3 has 12 residues. The CDR3 region is CASRTGGRKAFF. DNA for the CDR3: TGTGCCAGCAGGACAGGGGGCAGGAAAGCTTTCTTT.

The chain employs TRBV7-2 and TRBJ2-7; TRBD2 agrees at 11 bases. The CDR3 loop spans 17 amino acids. Germline-derived CDR1 and CDR2 are SGHTA and FQGNSA. With 5 bases clipped from V and 5 bases from J, the junction kept 14 bases outside the gene matches. The CDR3 protein is CASSQVGASGGRDEQYF. As DNA, the CDR3 is TGTGCCAGCAGCCAAGTGGGGGCTAGCGGGGGGAGGGACGAGCAGTACTTC.

V is TRBV4-3 and J is TRBJ2-5; 10 bases line up with TRBD1. The CDR3 totals 19 residues. Germline V gene lookup returns CDR1 LGHNA and CDR2 YSLEER. The J segment lost 2 bases and the V segment lost 4 bases, leaving 16 bases of the junction unmatched. Here the CDR3 reads CASSLKTRTGGSLQETQYF. The CDR3 coding sequence is TGCGCCAGCAGCCTAAAGACCCGGACAGGGGGTAGCTTGCAAGAGACCCAGTACTTC.

The chain uses TRBV5-6 and TRBJ2-5; 8 bases are shared with TRBD1. CDR1 is SGHDT, CDR2 YYEEEE, per germline. After removal of 3 bases from V and 5 bases from J, the junction contained 9 bases not matched to a gene. This CDR3 region has 15 residues. CDR3 sequence: CASSSIGTGGETQYF. The CDR3 bases are TGTGCCAGCAGCTCTATCGGGACAGGTGGGGAGACCCAGTACTTC.

J is TRBJ1-4 and V is TRBV4-1; the D gene is possibly TRBD1 (6 bases). In germline, CDR1 is MGHRA, CDR2 YSYEKL. CDR3 length: 13 residues. Trimming shortened V by 0 bases and J by 10 bases, and 9 bases separated the two germline ends. CDR3 DNA: TGCGCCAGCAGCCAAGAGAGGGGGGGAAAACTGTTTTTT. As protein: CASSQERGGKLFF.

The chain couples TRBV7-9 to TRBJ1-3; 10 positions agree with TRBD1. This CDR3 has 16 residues. V dropped 5 bases and J dropped 2; count of bases not matched to a gene: 6. Germline CDR1 reads SEHNR; CDR2 reads FQNEAQ (reference sequence). CDR3 DNA sequence: TGTGCCAGCAGCGGAGAGACAGGGGGCACTGGAAACACCATATATTTT. Translating gives CASSGETGGTGNTIYF.

This clone was observed a few times. The chain joins TRBV7-9 to TRBJ2-5, with TRBD1 identical over 10 bases. Germline lookup yields CDR1 SEHNR and CDR2 FQNEAQ (reference sequence). Losses at the gene ends were 2 bases for V and 4 bases for J; bases not matched to a gene: 7. The CDR3 spans 16 residues. CDR3 coding DNA: TGTGCCAGCAGCTTAAGGCCGACAGGGGGCACAGAGACCCAGTACTTC. It translates to CASSLRPTGGTETQYF.

The chain joins TRBV6-5 to TRBJ1-6; a weak D match, TRBD1 (6 bases). This CDR3 has 15 residues. The V gene's germline CDR1 is MNHEY and CDR2 SVGAGI. Trimming left V 0 bases short and J 8 bases short, with 11 bases between. CDR3 DNA: TGTGCCAGCAGTTACTCGGGACAAATTGATTCACCCCTCCACTTT. It encodes CASSYSGQIDSPLHF.

For this clone: In the same sample, other DNA sequences code for this CDR3. The V call is TRBV5-1, the J call TRBJ2-3, with D possibly TRBD1 on 5 matching bases. Between the trimmed V and J ends, which lost 0 bases and 0 bases, there was a span of 5 bases. This CDR3 contains 14 residues. Germline CDR1 reads SGHRS; CDR2 reads YFSETQ. In nucleotides, the CDR3 is TGCGCCAGCAGCTTGGGACAGAGCACAGATACGCAGTATTTT. Residues: CASSLGQSTDTQYF. The full variable domain, with the rest looked up from reference TRBV5-1 and TRBJ2-3, is KAGVTQTPRYLIKTRGQQVTLSCSPISGHRSVSWYQQTPGQGLQFLFEYFSETQRNKGNFPGRFSGRQFSNSRSEMNVSTLELGDSALYLCASSLGQSTDTQYFGPGTRLTVL.

This rearrangement joins TRBV2 to TRBJ2-1; 7 nucleotides match TRBD1. This CDR3 spans 15 amino acids. The V and J ends lost 4 bases and 7 bases, in that order; junction bases with no gene match: 10. Looked up from germline, CDR1 is SNHLY and CDR2 is FYNNEI. Here the CDR3 reads CASSGETGRGNEQFF. The CDR3 nucleotides are TGTGCCAGCAGTGGAGAGACAGGGCGTGGGAATGAGCAGTTCTTC.

The chain joins TRBV15 to TRBJ2-2, with 9 bases matching TRBD1. CDR1 LNHNV and CDR2 YYDKDF come from the germline V gene (reference sequence). The CDR3 has 16 amino acids. V shed 0 bases and J 4 bases; nucleotides not matched to a gene: 3. DNA for the CDR3: TGTGCCACCAGCAGAGACGACAGGGGGGGCACCGGGGAGCTGTTTTTT. This sequence encodes CATSRDDRGGTGELFF. Together with reference TRBV15 and TRBJ2-2, the CDR3 gives the full variable domain: DAMVIQNPRYQVTQFGKPVTLSCSQTLNHNVMYWYQQKSSQAPKLLFHYYDKDFNNEADTPDNFQSRRPNTSFCFLDIRSPGLGDTAMYLCATSRDDRGGTGELFFGEGSRLTVL.

This rearrangement joins TRBV6-5 to TRBJ2-5; TRBD1 is a possible D gene (6 bases). The V end lost 0 bases, the J end lost 3 bases, and 11 bases lay between the germline ends. There are 15 residues in the CDR3. Germline V gives CDR1 MNHEY, CDR2 SVGAGI. CDR3 in DNA: TGTGCCAGCAGTTACTCGAGGGGGATTAAAGAGACCCAGTACTTC. It encodes CASSYSRGIKETQYF.

The genes are TRBV4-2 and TRBJ2-1, with 14 bases lining up with TRBD2. The CDR3 consists of 18 residues. Germline loops: CDR1 LGHNA, CDR2 YNFKEQ. V lost 0 bases and J lost 6; bases outside the gene matches: 7. CDR3 sequence (DNA): TGTGCCAGCAGCCAAGATCTCTTGACTAGCGGGGGGGCCAATGAGCAGTTCTTC. Translated, it gives CASSQDLLTSGGANEQFF.

Worth noting for this clone: The same CDR3 also results from other DNA sequences found in this sample. The chain recombines TRBV19 with TRBJ1-5, with D possibly matching TRBD1 (6 bases). This CDR3 is 14 amino acids long. Germline V gene lookup returns CDR1 LNHDA and CDR2 SQIVND (reference sequence). Deletions cut 3 bases from V and 3 bases from J, with 9 bases between. The CDR3 nucleotides read TGTGCCAGTAGTATCGGGGGGGCCAATCAGCCCCAGCATTTT. It specifies CASSIGGANQPQHF.

Regarding this clone: At one end the junction does not follow the germline gene, possibly because of a read error. The rearrangement joins TRBV9 to TRBJ1-2; a weak D match, TRBD1 (6 bases). The CDR3 sequence is 16 residues long. Germline V gene sequence: CDR1 SGDLS, CDR2 YYNGEE. The CDR3 reads CAGSRRLQGGSYGYTF. The CDR3 bases are TGTGCCGGCAGCCGCCGCTTACAGGGTGGGAGCTATGGCTACACCTTC.

This chain links TRBV28 with TRBJ2-5; 15 positions match TRBD2. With the DNA end fitting TRBJ2-7 better, the J assignment may be wrong. The CDR3 is 17 amino acids. Looked up from germline, CDR1 is MDHEN and CDR2 is SYDVKM. The CDR3 is CASSPSGLAGGRYEQYF. As DNA, the CDR3 is TGTGCCAGCAGTCCCTCGGGACTAGCGGGGGGCAGGTACGAGCAGTACTTC.

This chain joins TRBV6-9 and TRBJ2-1; 7 bases are a match to TRBD2. The germline CDR1 and CDR2 sequences are MNHGY and SVAAGI. Trimming removed 5 bases from V and 14 bases from J; junction bases left unmatched: 9. The CDR3 contains 12 residues. The DNA for the CDR3 is TGTGCCAGCAGTCGTCTCTGGACTAGGGAGTTCTTC. This gives the protein CASSRLWTREFF.

This clone was seen just once. As DNA, the CDR3 is TGTGCCAGCAGCTTACGGGGGGAATGGACTGAAGCTTTCTTT. The encoded protein is CASSLRGEWTEAFF. J is TRBJ1-1 and V is TRBV5-6, with D tentatively TRBD1 (5 bases). Germline lookup yields CDR1 SGHDT and CDR2 YYEEEE. This CDR3 has 14 residues. Trimming left V 2 bases short and J 5 bases short, with 13 bases between. The entire variable domain, with the rest obtained from reference TRBV5-6 and TRBJ1-1, is as follows: DAGVTQSPTHLIKTRGQQVTLRCSPKSGHDTVSWYQQALGQGPQFIFQYYEEEERQRGNFPDRFSGHQFPNYSSELNVNALLLGDSALYLCASSLRGEWTEAFFGQGTRLTVV.

The V gene is TRBV5-1, the J gene TRBJ2-7; TRBD1 matches 11 bases. There are 13 residues in the CDR3. Losses at the gene ends were 7 bases for V and 5 bases for J; bases not matched to a gene: 5. The germline V gene encodes CDR1 SGHRS and CDR2 YFSETQ. CDR3 DNA: TGCGCCAGCTTGGGACAGGGGGATCACGAGCAGTACTTC. Translating it yields CASLGQGDHEQYF.

The V and J genes are TRBV6-5 and TRBJ1-3, with a weak D call TRBD1 (5 bases). CDR1 MNHEY and CDR2 SVGAGI come from the germline V gene. V was pared by 0 bases and J by 4 bases, with 10 bases between. This CDR3 region has 15 residues. CDR3 protein: CASSYSRQGGNTIYF. Here the CDR3 DNA reads TGTGCCAGCAGTTACTCGAGGCAGGGAGGAAACACCATATATTTT.

The gene calls are TRBV6-6 and TRBJ2-5; TRBD2 matches at 7 bases. The closer fit of TRBJ2-7 to the DNA end suggests the J call may be wrong. From germline, CDR1 is MNHNY and CDR2 SVGAGI (reference sequence). The CDR3 loop spans 14 amino acids. CDR3 amino acids: CASRGTGGSYEQYF. DNA of the CDR3: TGTGCCAGCAGGGGGACGGGGGGATCCTACGAGCAGTACTTC.

J is TRBJ2-7 and V is TRBV6-1, with TRBD1 as a possible D gene (6 bases). Germline assignment: CDR1 MNHNS and CDR2 SASEGT. Trimming pared 5 bases from V and 6 bases from J, leaving 17 bases between. CDR3 length: 14 residues. The CDR3 sequence is CASSLDSLPGEQYF. The CDR3 coding sequence is TGTGCCAGCAGTCTGGACAGCCTCCCTGGCGAGCAGTACTTC.

The chain combines TRBV7-6 with TRBJ2-1; 14 bases fit TRBD2. After removal of 5 bases from V and 10 bases from J, the junction contained 10 bases not matched to a gene. Germline V lookup: CDR1 SGHVS, CDR2 FNYEAQ. CDR3 size: 16 residues. CDR3 coding DNA: TGTGCCAGCAGCCCGCGGACTAGCGGGGGGCAGGGGGAGCAGTTCTTC. This sequence encodes CASSPRTSGGQGEQFF. Variable domain in full (rest from reference TRBV7-6 and TRBJ2-1): GAGVSQSPRYKVTKRGQDVALRCDPISGHVSLYWYRQALGQGPEFLTYFNYEAQQDKSGLPNDRFSAERPEGSISTLTIQRTEQRDSAMYRCASSPRTSGGQGEQFFGPGTRLTVL.

The chain links TRBV9 to TRBJ2-3; D possibly corresponds to TRBD1 (5 bases). Trimming took 2 bases from V and 0 from J, leaving 16 bases between them. In germline, CDR1 is SGDLS, CDR2 YYNGEE. CDR3 length: 17 amino acids. Here the CDR3 DNA reads TGTGCCAGCAGCGTTTTCGCGGACACTACTAGCACAGATACGCAGTATTTT. Translating it yields CASSVFADTTSTDTQYF.